This passage covers 10 T cell receptor beta chains from one sample sequenced in a study of T-cell memory formation after mild COVID-19. TCRdb re-called the 5' RACE reads with MiXCR, one entry per CDR3 protein. The data hold approximately 290,000 distinct CDR3 sequences, with roughly a fifth observed a single time. The sequenced sample was PBMCs or a T cell subset sorted from them (not recorded which). All receptors come from a man younger than 30 who had mild COVID-19 (a few samples of this study predate the infection). Cell type and time point are not known.

Turning to this clonotype: One junction end disagrees with the germline gene, perhaps due to a read error. The V gene is TRBV12-3 or TRBV12-4, the J gene TRBJ2-7, with D tentatively TRBD1 or TRBD2 (5 bases each). This CDR3 spans 15 amino acids. The DNA for the CDR3 is TGTGCCAGCAGTCTCGGCCCCGGGACCGTGGGAGAGCAGAACTTC. Protein: CASSLGPGTVGEQNF.

This clonotype was counted ten times or more. CDR3 sequence (DNA): TGTGCCAGCAGCCCCTCGGGTTCCCAAGAGACCCAGTACTTC. The encoded protein is CASSPSGSQETQYF. The chain combines TRBV5-6 with TRBJ2-5, with no clear D. Looked up from germline, CDR1 is SGHDT and CDR2 is YYEEEE. This CDR3 region has 14 residues. V gave up 4 bases and J gave up 1 base, with 11 bases separating them.

This clonotype came up a few times. The chain has TRBV5-1 and TRBJ2-2; D is unclear. Germline CDR1 SGHRS, CDR2 YFSETQ. The CDR3 consists of 14 residues. V lost 5 bases to trimming and J lost 3 bases, with 11 bases between them. CDR3 sequence (DNA): TGCGCCAGCAGGGAGACAACCGACACCGGGGAGCTGTTTTTT. Protein product: CASRETTDTGELFF.

This clonotype was detected a few times. J is TRBJ2-3 and V is TRBV9, with D uncertain. Per the germline V gene, CDR1 is SGDLS and CDR2 is YYNGEE. V gave up 0 bases and J gave up 4 bases, with 9 bases separating them. This CDR3 spans 14 amino acids. The CDR3 is CASSVAGVPDTQYF. CDR3 in DNA: TGTGCCAGCAGCGTAGCTGGGGTACCAGATACGCAGTATTTT.

The chain joins TRBV4-3 to TRBJ1-3; D remains ambiguous. Germline assignment: CDR1 LGHNA and CDR2 YSLEER. V lost 3 bases, J lost 0 bases, and 6 bases lay in between. The CDR3 totals 14 residues. The CDR3 nucleotides are TGCGCCAGCAGCCAGGACCGCTCTGGAAACACCATATATTTT. As protein: CASSQDRSGNTIYF.

This clonotype has more than one count but fewer than ten. The V call is TRBV4-3, the J call TRBJ2-1; D is uncertain. This CDR3 is 16 amino acids long. The ends were cut back, 0 bases at V and 0 bases at J, with 9 bases in the middle. Germline CDR1 reads LGHNA; CDR2 reads YSLEER. DNA of the CDR3: TGCGCCAGCAGCCAAGATCATGTAAGCTCCTACAATGAGCAGTTCTTC. Translating gives CASSQDHVSSYNEQFF.

The chain recombines TRBV7-9 with TRBJ2-7; D ambiguous. The germline V and J ends were trimmed by 5 bases and 7 bases, with 21 bases remaining between them. The CDR3 length is 15 residues. Per the germline V gene, CDR1 is SEHNR and CDR2 is FQNEAQ (reference sequence). The CDR3 here is CASSPRLSALIEQYF. The CDR3 DNA sequence: TGTGCCAGCAGCCCCCGCTTATCAGCCTTGATTGAGCAGTACTTC.

This clonotype was observed a few times. V and J are TRBV12-3 or TRBV12-4 and TRBJ1-2; 10 bases fit TRBD1. The V gene end was trimmed by 7 bases and the J gene end by 7 bases; junction bases not matched to a gene: 9. The CDR3 spans 14 residues. The CDR3 here is CASTPGQGTSGYTF. The CDR3 bases are TGTGCCAGCACCCCGGGACAGGGGACTTCTGGCTACACCTTC.

This clonotype was picked up many times. This chain joins TRBV6-6 and TRBJ1-2, with D maybe TRBD1 (5 bases). Germline lookup yields CDR1 MNHNY and CDR2 SVGAGI (reference sequence). V lost 2 bases to trimming and J lost 8 bases, with 15 bases between them. The CDR3 consists of 14 residues. This CDR3 is CASSYDPPGDGYTF. The DNA for the CDR3 is TGTGCCAGCAGTTACGATCCCCCCGGGGACGGCTACACCTTC.

The chain carries TRBV11-2 and TRBJ2-1; D gene ambiguous. CDR1 and CDR2 from the germline V gene are SGHAT and FQNNGV. V was pared by 5 bases and J by 9 bases, with 8 bases between. This CDR3 is 11 amino acids long. This chain's CDR3 is CASSTMGEQFF. The CDR3 DNA sequence: TGTGCCAGCAGCACCATGGGTGAGCAGTTCTTC.